This T cell receptor beta chain was observed in a study of CD4 T cells in relation to SARS-CoV-2 and coronaviruses. This clone was recorded once. The antigen remains undetermined. This CDR3 comprises 16 residues. The ends lost 5 bases at V and 7 bases at J; junction bases unmatched: 15. Germline-derived CDR1 and CDR2 are SGHTA and FQGNSA. Unexposed donor CD4+ T cells date from about 2011-2018, before the COVID-19 pandemic. CD4+ T cells were isolated from the cells after more than 8 days of culture. Profiling relied on immunoSEQ multiplex PCR, and the TCRdb table lists in-frame clones only, not all of them. The table has about 29,000 clones, about two thirds seen once; the top ten hold about 12%.

The J gene is TRBJ2-7, the V gene TRBV7-2; 9 bases agree with TRBD2. This clonotype originated in a human donor in good health. The sample taken for sequencing was CD4+ T cells from PBMCs, cultured in vitro. This CDR3 reads CASSPRRSGRTGEQYF. CDR3 coding DNA: TGTGCCAGCAGCCCCCGCCGCAGCGGGAGGACCGGGGAGCAGTACTTC.